Below are 14 T cell receptor beta chains sequenced from a single sample in a study of shared clonotypes between healthy human individuals. Assay used: immunoSEQ multiplex PCR; TCRdb lists only in-frame clones, some missing. In the table there are some 1 million clones, roughly 80% of which are singletons. The sequenced material came from memory CD4+ T cells sorted from blood. Indicated subset: CD45RA-negative fraction. The receptor source for this set is a man between 18 and 35 years old in good health.

This sequence joins TRBV28 and TRBJ1-4; D possibly corresponds to TRBD1 (6 bases). Per the germline V gene, CDR1 is MDHEN and CDR2 is SYDVKM. Between the trimmed V and J ends, which lost 3 bases and 11 bases, there was a span of 19 bases. The CDR3 has 15 residues. The CDR3 DNA follows: TGTGCCAGCAGTTTCCAGGGGCGAGGCGTCGAGAAACTGTTTTTT. Encoded protein: CASSFQGRGVEKLFF.

This clone is a singleton in its sample. The rearrangement joins TRBV5-1 to TRBJ2-3; D gene ambiguous. V was cut by 0 bases and J by 4 bases, with 12 bases left in between. CDR1 is SGHRS, CDR2 YFSETQ, per germline. CDR3 length equals 15 residues. The CDR3 sequence is CASSLAGSYPDTQYF. DNA for the CDR3: TGCGCCAGCAGCTTGGCCGGGTCTTACCCAGATACGCAGTATTTT.

This chain links TRBV29-1 with TRBJ2-5; 8 positions match TRBD2. Germline V gene data show CDR1 as SQVTM and CDR2 as ANQGSEA. V gave up 6 bases and J gave up 1 base; unmatched junction bases: 4. The CDR3 is 13 amino acids. The CDR3 DNA follows: TGCAGCGTCGCCGGGACTAGCCAAGAGACCCAGTACTTC. It is translated as CSVAGTSQETQYF.

This chain uses TRBV2 with TRBJ1-4; D call uncertain. This CDR3 comprises 11 residues. Germline CDR1 is SNHLY and CDR2 is FYNNEI. The V end lost 5 bases, the J end lost 7 bases, and 5 bases lay between the germline ends. The CDR3 reads CASSLSEKLFF. The DNA for the CDR3 is TGTGCCAGCAGTTTGAGTGAAAAACTGTTTTTT.

Points on this clone: One end of the junction does not line up with germline, which may come from a read error. The gene calls are TRBV7-2 and TRBJ1-1; D is undetermined. The CDR3 loop spans 14 amino acids. Germline CDR1 SGHTA, CDR2 FQGNSA. The CDR3 loop is CASSLVFTDTEAFF. CDR3 in DNA: TGTGCCAGCAGCTTAGTGTTTACCGACACAGAAGCTTTCTTT.

This clone was counted between two and nine times. This specimen includes other DNA sequences encoding the same CDR3. The rearrangement joins TRBV30 to TRBJ2-5; D unresolved. V lost 3 bases to trimming and J lost 2 bases, with 10 bases between them. The germline CDR1 and CDR2 sequences are GTSNPN and SVGIG (reference sequence). There are 13 residues in the CDR3. The CDR3 loop is CAWSGSGQETQYF. The DNA of the CDR3 is TGTGCCTGGAGCGGGTCCGGGCAAGAGACCCAGTACTTC.

In regard to this clone: Other DNA sequences in this specimen translate into the identical CDR3. The chain is built from TRBV5-1 and TRBJ2-6; D is unclear. This CDR3 region has 14 residues. Germline V lookup: CDR1 SGHRS, CDR2 YFSETQ. V was cut by 5 bases and J by 1 base, with 7 bases left in between. The DNA of the CDR3 is TGCGCCAGCAGTATATCATCTGGGGCCAACGTCCTGACTTTC. It encodes CASSISSGANVLTF.

This sequence joins TRBV6-5 and TRBJ1-5; D is perhaps TRBD1 (6 bases). CDR1 is MNHEY, CDR2 SVGAGI, per germline. This CDR3 contains 11 residues. The V end lost 11 bases, the J end lost 4 bases, and 9 bases lay between the germline ends. The CDR3 is CAGTLNQPQHF. CDR3 DNA: TGTGCCGGGACACTGAATCAGCCCCAGCATTTT.

This chain connects TRBV19 to TRBJ2-6, with 7 bases that match TRBD1. The length of the CDR3 is 15 residues. The V gene's germline CDR1 is LNHDA and CDR2 SQIVND (reference sequence). The V gene end was trimmed by 6 bases and the J gene end by 2 bases; junction bases not matched to a gene: 4. CDR3 in DNA: TGTGCCAGTAGGCCGACAGGGACTGGGGCCAACGTCCTGACTTTC. This encodes CASRPTGTGANVLTF.

The chain is built from TRBV5-6 and TRBJ2-5; D gene uncertain. CDR1 and CDR2 (germline): SGHDT, YYEEEE. This CDR3 comprises 15 residues. V lost 1 base and J 1 base, leaving 11 bases between the germline ends. CDR3 in amino acids: CASSLRNRPQETQYF. CDR3 bases: TGTGCCAGCAGCTTGCGGAATCGGCCCCAAGAGACCCAGTACTTC.

This sequence joins TRBV6-4 and TRBJ2-4; D tentatively fits TRBD1 or TRBD2 (5 bases each). The length of the CDR3 is 13 residues. V lost 2 bases, J lost 9 bases, and 11 bases lay in between. CDR1 and CDR2 (germline): MRHNA, SNTAGT. CDR3 region: CASSDGARGIQYF. The CDR3 nucleotides are TGTGCCAGCAGTGACGGGGCCCGGGGCATTCAGTACTTC.

A single count supports this clone. The V call is TRBV11-2, the J call TRBJ2-2; 7 nucleotides line up with TRBD2. The CDR3 loop spans 15 amino acids. Germline lookup yields CDR1 SGHAT and CDR2 FQNNGV. Trimming at V came to 7 bases and at J to 6 bases, leaving 11 bases not matched to a gene. The CDR3 protein is CASTYWEGRPGELFF. The CDR3 nucleotides are TGTGCCAGCACTTATTGGGAGGGCCGTCCCGGGGAGCTGTTTTTT.

This rearrangement joins TRBV29-1 to TRBJ1-2, with 9 bases that match TRBD1. Germline V gives CDR1 SQVTM, CDR2 ANQGSEA. The CDR3 loop spans 13 amino acids. Trimming cost V 6 bases and J 6 bases; bases outside gene matches: 8. In DNA form, the CDR3 reads TGCAGCGTGGACCGGGACAGGGAACATGGCTACACCTTC. This encodes CSVDRDREHGYTF. The full variable domain, in which reference TRBV29-1 and TRBJ1-2 provide the parts outside the CDR3, is SAVISQKPSRDICQRGTSLTIQCQVDSQVTMMFWYRQQPGQSLTLIATANQGSEATYESGFVIDKFPISRPNLTFSTLTVSNMSPEDSSIYLCSVDRDREHGYTFGSGTRLTVV.

Worth noting for this clone: Sequence at one end of the junction differs from germline and may be a read error. The chain links TRBV5-1 to TRBJ1-1; TRBD1 matches at 8 bases. CDR1 and CDR2 (germline): SGHRS, YFSETQ. CDR3 size: 13 residues. The CDR3 bases are TGTGCCAGCAGCTTGGACAGGGACACTGAAGCTTTCTTT. Its translation: CASSLDRDTEAFF.